Shown below are 27 T cell receptor beta chains from a single sample sequenced in a study of T cells in Graves' hyperthyroidism and ophthalmopathy. It was RNA transcripts that yielded the amplified TCR beta CDR3 regions. TCR CDR3 underwent first-round RT-PCR with the HTBI primer set. Using its own MiXCR run on the multiplex PCR reads, TCRdb lists one record per CDR3 protein. Of about 610,000 distinct CDR3 sequences detected, about 15% appear once; the ten largest clones hold approximately 4.3%. Material: blood. These TCRs come from a woman between 40 and 55 years old with Graves' ophthalmopathy.

The J gene is TRBJ2-7, the V gene TRBV4-1; possibly TRBD2 for D (6 bases). Trimming pared 0 bases from V and 1 base from J, leaving 7 bases between. Germline V gene sequence: CDR1 MGHRA, CDR2 YSYEKL. This CDR3 has 14 residues. The CDR3 loop is CASSQDGSSYEQYF. The CDR3 DNA reads as TGCGCCAGCAGCCAAGACGGGAGTTCCTACGAGCAGTACTTC.

This clonotype turned up a few times. This sequence joins TRBV4-1 and TRBJ2-5, with 7 bases aligning to TRBD1. CDR1 and CDR2 from the germline V gene are MGHRA and YSYEKL. This CDR3 has 16 amino acids. With 6 bases clipped from V and 0 bases from J, the junction kept 10 bases outside the gene matches. The DNA for the CDR3 is TGCGCCAGCAGTCACTTGGGACAGACGTACCAAGAGACCCAGTACTTC. Translated: CASSHLGQTYQETQYF.

This clonotype was observed many times. The chain uses TRBV12-5 and TRBJ2-2; unclear D gene. The germline CDR1 and CDR2 sequences are LGHNT and FRNRAP. V shed 7 bases and J shed 5 bases, with 11 bases lying between them. This CDR3 contains 13 residues. Here the CDR3 reads CASAGGWTGELFF. The DNA for the CDR3 is TGTGCTAGTGCGGGTGGGTGGACCGGGGAGCTGTTTTTT.

This clonotype was detected many times. V is TRBV28 and J is TRBJ2-7; D not certain. V lost 5 bases and J 6 bases, leaving 20 bases between the germline ends. CDR3 length equals 15 residues. Germline V lookup: CDR1 MDHEN, CDR2 SYDVKM. The CDR3 loop is CASSLHTTTLVEQYF. The CDR3 nucleotides read TGTGCCAGCAGTCTCCATACCACCACCTTGGTCGAGCAGTACTTC.

The table lists this clonotype with many counts. The genes are TRBV28 and TRBJ1-2; D is possibly TRBD1 (6 bases). V dropped 2 bases and J dropped 6 bases, with 13 bases sitting between them. Germline V CDR1 and CDR2: MDHEN, SYDVKM. The CDR3 consists of 14 residues. In DNA form, the CDR3 reads TGTGCCAGCAGTTTAATTCTGGGGGCGAATGGCTACACCTTC. The encoded protein is CASSLILGANGYTF.

This clonotype was seen many times. This sequence joins TRBV20-1 and TRBJ2-7; TRBD2 aligns across 8 bases. This CDR3 comprises 15 residues. Trimming took 6 bases from V and 4 from J; bases not matched to a gene: 14. Looked up from germline, CDR1 is DFQATT and CDR2 is SNEGSKA (reference sequence). CDR3 nucleotides: TGCAGTGCCCTAACCCGCAGCGGGAGTCAGTACGAGCAGTACTTC. Protein product: CSALTRSGSQYEQYF.

This clonotype was seen many times. The chain combines TRBV20-1 with TRBJ2-5; tentative D call: TRBD1 (5 bases). V gave up 8 bases and J gave up 0 bases, with 13 bases separating them. Per the germline V gene, CDR1 is DFQATT and CDR2 is SNEGSKA (reference sequence). This CDR3 is built from 13 residues. CDR3 sequence: CSLQGKYQETQYF. The CDR3 bases are TGCAGTCTCCAGGGCAAGTACCAAGAGACCCAGTACTTC.

This clonotype was counted only a few times. Sequence at one end of the junction differs from germline and may be a read error. V and J are TRBV27 and TRBJ1-5, with D unresolved. Germline CDR1 MNHEY, CDR2 SMNVEV (reference sequence). The CDR3 totals 12 residues. The CDR3 reads CASSRPNQLQHF. The CDR3 DNA is TGTGCCAGCAGTCGTCCGAATCAGCTCCAGCATTTT.

This clonotype was seen many times. The genes are TRBV6-1 and TRBJ1-3; the D is unclear. This CDR3 is built from 13 residues. Trimming took off 6 bases at V and 0 bases at J, with 6 bases between the two ends. Germline CDR1 MNHNS, CDR2 SASEGT. The CDR3 nucleotides are TGTGCCAGCAGACAGCACTCTGGAAACACCATATATTTT. Translated, it gives CASRQHSGNTIYF.

This clonotype was counted many times. CDR3 amino acids: CASSLAGTPYNEQFF. CDR3 nucleotide sequence: TGTGCCAGCAGCTTAGCGGGCACTCCGTACAATGAGCAGTTCTTC. The chain uses TRBV7-6 and TRBJ2-1, with D hard to call. The CDR3 runs to 15 residues. V was pared by 0 bases and J by 4 bases, with 10 bases between. Germline V lookup: CDR1 SGHVS, CDR2 FNYEAQ.

This clonotype appeared a few times. This sequence joins TRBV19 and TRBJ1-5, with unresolved D. Germline V gene sequence: CDR1 LNHDA, CDR2 SQIVND (reference sequence). CDR3 length: 15 residues. The germline V and J ends were trimmed by 7 bases and 7 bases, with 20 bases remaining between them. DNA of the CDR3: TGTGCCAGTACGATCGAGGACGGAGGGTTCCAGCCCCAGCATTTT. Protein sequence: CASTIEDGGFQPQHF.

This clonotype has ten or more counts. This chain joins TRBV12-3 or TRBV12-4 and TRBJ1-5; 7 positions agree with TRBD1. V lost 6 bases and J lost 3; bases outside the gene matches: 5. CDR3 length equals 14 residues. DNA for the CDR3: TGTGCCAGCAGCAAGACAGGGTCCAATCAGCCCCAGCATTTT. Amino acid sequence: CASSKTGSNQPQHF.

The DNA of the CDR3 is TGTGCCAGCAGTTTCGGACTGTACCCCAGGAATCAGCCCCAGCATTTT. This sequence encodes CASSFGLYPRNQPQHF. The chain joins TRBV12-3 or TRBV12-4 to TRBJ1-5; D ambiguous. CDR3 length equals 16 residues. Between the trimmed V and J ends, which lost 3 bases and 4 bases, there was a span of 16 bases.

This clonotype was seen many times. The V call is TRBV29-1, the J call TRBJ2-5; TRBD1 might be the D (5 bases). The CDR3 spans 13 residues. Germline V gene sequence: CDR1 SQVTM, CDR2 ANQGSEA. Trimming cost V 0 bases and J 5 bases, with 10 bases left between them. In DNA, the CDR3 is TGCAGCGTTGAAGAAATCCAGGGCGAGACCCAGTACTTC. Its translation is CSVEEIQGETQYF.

A remark on this clonotype: A clone one base away is much larger, so this may be a read error. The chain has TRBV20-1 and TRBJ2-7; 10 positions agree with TRBD2. CDR1 and CDR2 from the germline V gene are DFQATT and SNEGSKA (reference sequence). CDR3 length: 13 amino acids. The CDR3 loop is CSTSEREGYEQYF. CDR3 coding DNA: TGCAGTACTAGTGAGCGGGAGGGCTACGAGCAGTACTTC.

The chain combines TRBV11-2 with TRBJ2-7; TRBD1 agrees at 7 bases. Germline CDR1 and CDR2: SGHAT and FQNNGV. J gave up 1 base and V 2 bases, and 8 bases lay outside the gene matches. This CDR3 is 16 amino acids long. The DNA for the CDR3 is TGTGCCAGCAGCTTATTTACAGGGGCGGATTCCTACGAGCAGTACTTC. This codes for CASSLFTGADSYEQYF.

The rearrangement joins TRBV4-1 to TRBJ1-1; 8 bases are a match to TRBD1. V dropped 10 bases and J dropped 8; count of bases not matched to a gene: 6. The CDR3 covers 11 residues. In germline, CDR1 is MGHRA, CDR2 YSYEKL. The CDR3 coding sequence is TGCGCCACCACCCAGGGGGCAGAAGCTTTCTTT. Amino acids: CATTQGAEAFF.

The rearrangement links TRBV6-2 or TRBV6-3 to TRBJ2-5; tentatively, D is TRBD2 (5 bases). Germline loops: CDR1 MNHEY, CDR2 SVGEGT. This CDR3 comprises 15 residues. Trimming shortened V by 2 bases and J by 3 bases, and 13 bases separated the two germline ends. The CDR3 bases are TGTGCCAGCAGTTACGGCTCTAGCAGAAAAGAGACCCAGTACTTC. This encodes CASSYGSSRKETQYF.

There are many counts of this clonotype. This sequence joins TRBV5-1 and TRBJ2-2; D gene uncertain. V dropped 4 bases and J dropped 5 bases, with 6 bases sitting between them. Germline loops: CDR1 SGHRS, CDR2 YFSETQ. CDR3 length equals 12 residues. CDR3 nucleotides: TGCGCCAGCAGCAAGGATACCGGGGAGCTGTTTTTT. This codes for CASSKDTGELFF.

This clonotype appeared a single time. The chain is built from TRBV6-2 or TRBV6-3 and TRBJ1-2; 10 nucleotides match TRBD1. Per germline, CDR1 MNHEY and CDR2 SVGEGT. The CDR3 runs 17 residues. J was trimmed by 8 bases and V by 2 bases; bases with no gene match: 14. For the CDR3, the DNA is TGTGCCAGCAGTTACGGGGAGACAGGGGGCTCCCGGAGAGGCTACACCTTC. Translation: CASSYGETGGSRRGYTF.

This clonotype was seen a few times. This chain connects TRBV28 to TRBJ1-5; TRBD1 matches 12 bases. Germline lookup yields CDR1 MDHEN and CDR2 SYDVKM. With V trimmed by 7 bases and J by 2 bases, 15 bases remained unmatched. This CDR3 region has 19 residues. The DNA of the CDR3 is TGTGCCAGCACCAAAAAATGGGACAGGGGGCTTAGGGGCAATCAGCCCCAGCATTTT. Translation gives CASTKKWDRGLRGNQPQHF. Full variable domain (rest looked up from reference TRBV28 and TRBJ1-5): DVKVTQSSRYLVKRTGEKVFLECVQDMDHENMFWYRQDPGLGLRLIYFSYDVKMKEKGDIPEGYSVSREKKERFSLILESASTNQTSMYLCASTKKWDRGLRGNQPQHFGDGTRLSIL.

This clonotype was recorded many times. The V and J genes are TRBV4-1 and TRBJ2-7; D not certain. In germline, CDR1 is MGHRA, CDR2 YSYEKL. The CDR3 consists of 14 residues. V lost 0 bases and J lost 5, with 11 bases in between. The CDR3: CASSQDLRLDEQYF. CDR3 bases: TGCGCCAGCAGCCAAGATCTCAGGCTGGACGAGCAGTACTTC.

Many counts were recorded for this clonotype. The V call is TRBV12-3 or TRBV12-4, the J call TRBJ2-2, with D perhaps TRBD1 or TRBD2 (5 bases each). The CDR3 covers 15 residues. Trimming cost V 8 bases and J 1 base, with 14 bases left between them. CDR3 bases: TGTGCCAGCCGTTGGGGGTCAAGGAACACCGGGGAGCTGTTTTTT. Translating gives CASRWGSRNTGELFF.

The chain couples TRBV18 to TRBJ2-7, with 7 nucleotides matching TRBD1. Unmatched junction bases numbered 7, after V lost 6 bases and J lost 2 bases. The CDR3 runs 14 residues. Germline V gene sequence: CDR1 KGHSH, CDR2 LQKENI. Here the CDR3 reads CASSSADRPYEQYF. The CDR3 DNA reads as TGTGCCAGCTCGTCCGCGGACAGGCCCTACGAGCAGTACTTC.

This clonotype was picked up many times. The chain links TRBV3-1 to TRBJ2-7; D possibly uses TRBD1 or TRBD2 (5 bases each). This CDR3 region has 16 residues. Per the germline V gene, CDR1 is LGHDT and CDR2 is YNNKEL (reference sequence). Trimming cost V 0 bases and J 4 bases, with 16 bases left between them. The CDR3 DNA reads as TGTGCCAGCAGCCAAGATGGGGACCCAGGGCCGTACGAGCAGTACTTC. Protein: CASSQDGDPGPYEQYF.

This clonotype was seen more than once but under ten times. This rearrangement joins TRBV12-3 or TRBV12-4 to TRBJ1-5, with D possibly matching TRBD1 (5 bases). The ends were cut back, 4 bases at V and 9 bases at J, with 22 bases in the middle. This CDR3 is 16 amino acids long. CDR3: CASSSPGPTSLWPQHF. The CDR3 nucleotides are TGTGCCAGCAGTTCCCCGGGACCGACGTCCTTGTGGCCCCAGCATTTT.

Worth noting for this clonotype: A junction end diverges from the germline sequence, so it may reflect a read error. The chain carries TRBV25-1 and TRBJ2-7; D is uncertain. The CDR3 covers 16 residues. Germline-derived CDR1 and CDR2 are MGHDK and SYGVNS. The DNA of the CDR3 is TGTGCCAGCAGTGATCTCGCACGGGTGCTCTACTACGGGCAGTACTTC. This codes for CASSDLARVLYYGQYF.